Shown below are 10 T cell receptor beta chains from a single sample sequenced in a study of vaccination effects on CD4 cells after COVID-19. These receptors have no identified antigens. Using viral peptide pools, the ViraFEST assay grew out antigen-specific CD4+ T cells prior to sequencing. The authors isolated CD4+ T cells after 9 to 10 days of culture. The person had a PCR-confirmed SARS-CoV-2 infection during March to December 2020. Method: immunoSEQ multiplex PCR; TCRdb's copy keeps in-frame clones and lacks some. The table lists roughly 23,000 clones, 60% to 80% of them singletons. Sample: CD4+ T cells from PBMCs cultured with SARS-CoV-2 spike peptides, taken before COVID-19 vaccination. The receptors here all came from a human donor who had a prior SARS-CoV-2 infection.

The chain links TRBV15 to TRBJ1-2; 8 bases are a match to TRBD1. The J segment lost 8 bases and the V segment lost 0 bases, leaving 11 bases of the junction unmatched. Germline-derived CDR1 and CDR2 are LNHNV and YYDKDF (reference sequence). The CDR3 covers 16 residues. In DNA form, the CDR3 reads TGTGCCACCAGCAGAGATCGAACTCGGACAGGGTTAGGCTACACCTTC. Translating it yields CATSRDRTRTGLGYTF.

This clone was found a few times. This chain connects TRBV5-4 to TRBJ2-2; possibly TRBD1 for D (5 bases). Trimming took 2 bases from V and 3 from J, leaving 11 bases between them. In germline, CDR1 is SGHNT, CDR2 YYREEE (reference sequence). The CDR3 is 15 residues long. DNA for the CDR3: TGTGCCAGCAGCTTCAGGGTTCAGGACACCGGGGAGCTGTTTTTT. As protein: CASSFRVQDTGELFF.

CDR3 DNA: TGTGCCAGCAGTGAATCTGCGCTGTCAGGGAACACCGGGGAGCTGTTTTTT. Encoded protein: CASSESALSGNTGELFF. The V gene is TRBV6-1, the J gene TRBJ2-2; D remains unclear. CDR1 and CDR2 (germline): MNHNS, SASEGT. This CDR3 has 17 residues. V lost 2 bases and J 1 base, leaving 14 bases between the germline ends.

In its sample, this clone was seen a few times. J is TRBJ1-1 and V is TRBV6-5; D unresolved. The CDR3 runs to 14 residues. V lost 2 bases to trimming and J lost 0 bases, with 7 bases between them. Germline V gene data show CDR1 as MNHEY and CDR2 as SVGAGI. The DNA for the CDR3 is TGTGCCAGCAGTTACGGCGGTATGAACACTGAAGCTTTCTTT. Encoded protein: CASSYGGMNTEAFF.

The chain links TRBV6-5 to TRBJ2-5; tentative D call: TRBD2 (6 bases). The CDR3 has 13 amino acids. Per the germline V gene, CDR1 is MNHEY and CDR2 is SVGAGI. Trimming left V 6 bases short and J 5 bases short, with 13 bases between. In DNA form, the CDR3 reads TGTGCCAGCAGCTCTAGCGACCCGGAGACCCAGTACTTC. It codes for CASSSSDPETQYF.

By proportion, this clone is large (0.1 to 1%). The DNA of the CDR3 is TGTGCCAGCTCACCGTCCGACCGGACAGATACGCAGTATTTT. Its protein product is CASSPSDRTDTQYF. This chain links TRBV18 with TRBJ2-3; no clear D gene. In germline, CDR1 is KGHSH, CDR2 LQKENI. The CDR3 consists of 14 residues. V gave up 3 bases and J gave up 3 bases, with 10 bases separating them.

The chain combines TRBV2 with TRBJ1-3; D is perhaps TRBD1 (6 bases). V gave up 3 bases and J gave up 0 bases, with 12 bases separating them. This CDR3 has 16 residues. The germline V gene encodes CDR1 SNHLY and CDR2 FYNNEI. The CDR3 region has the DNA TGTGCCAGCAGTGACTGGACAGCGAGCTCTGGAAACACCATATATTTT. Its protein product is CASSDWTASSGNTIYF.

There are a few counts of this clone. V and J are TRBV5-6 and TRBJ2-1; 7 bases fit TRBD1. The CDR3 has 16 amino acids. Trimming removed 2 bases from V and 3 bases from J; junction bases left unmatched: 8. From germline, CDR1 is SGHDT and CDR2 YYEEEE. The CDR3 DNA sequence: TGTGCCAGCAGCTTAACAGGGGCCTCCCTCTACAATGAGCAGTTCTTC. Protein product: CASSLTGASLYNEQFF.

The rearrangement joins TRBV3-1 (or the pseudogene TRBV3-2) to TRBJ2-7; D possibly uses TRBD1 or TRBD2 (5 bases each). V was pared by 5 bases and J by 3 bases, with 26 bases between. This CDR3 region has 18 residues. In germline, CDR1 is LGHDT, CDR2 YNNKEL (reference sequence). This chain's CDR3 is CASSSMIERDRLNYEQYF. The DNA for the CDR3 is TGTGCCAGCAGCTCTATGATAGAGAGGGACCGGCTAAACTACGAGCAGTACTTC.

The chain employs TRBV10-2 and TRBJ1-1; unclear D gene. The V gene's germline CDR1 is WSHSY and CDR2 SAAADI. The CDR3 extends over 14 amino acids. V lost 2 bases and J 3 bases, leaving 10 bases between the germline ends. The chain's CDR3 is CASSEPWTYTEAFF. The DNA of the CDR3 is TGCGCCAGCAGTGAGCCTTGGACCTACACTGAAGCTTTCTTT.